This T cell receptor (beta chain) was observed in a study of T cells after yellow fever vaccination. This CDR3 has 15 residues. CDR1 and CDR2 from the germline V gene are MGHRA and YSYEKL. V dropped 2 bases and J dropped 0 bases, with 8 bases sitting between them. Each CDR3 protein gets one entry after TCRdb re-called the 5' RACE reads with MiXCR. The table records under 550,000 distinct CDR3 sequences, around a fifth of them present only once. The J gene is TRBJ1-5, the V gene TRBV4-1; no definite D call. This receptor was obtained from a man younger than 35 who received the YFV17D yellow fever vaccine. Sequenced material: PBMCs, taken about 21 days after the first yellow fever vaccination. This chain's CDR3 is CASSQSAFSNQPQHF. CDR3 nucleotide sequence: TGCGCCAGCAGCCAAAGTGCGTTTAGCAATCAGCCCCAGCATTTT.